These T cell receptor beta chains were read from a single sample in a study of beta chain features in type 1 diabetes. Repertoires were generated with immunoSEQ multiplex PCR, while TCRdb's copy carries only in-frame clones and drops some. This sample has about 320,000 clones, with about 15% found just once. The sample was central memory CD4+ T cells from blood. These receptor sequences come from a man aged 25-45 years in good health. CDR3s include the opening cysteine and the closing phenylalanine or tryptophan. Fields, in order: V gene, D gene, clone size, J gene, CDR3 protein, CDR3 DNA. The D gene is left open where the match is weak. Rows give clone size only sometimes, using once, few, many, or a class for an expanded clone.

TRBV5-1	-	many	TRBJ1-1	CASSKGQVVDTEAFF	TGCGCCAGCAGCAAAGGACAAGTCGTGGACACTGAAGCTTTCTTT
TRBV20-1	-	-	TRBJ2-1	CSAAGGNEQFF	TGCAGTGCTGCCGGGGGCAATGAGCAGTTCTTC
TRBV5-1	TRBD1	few	TRBJ2-1	CASRAGTGGLHSYNEQFF	TGCGCCAGCAGGGCCGGGACAGGGGGCCTCCATTCCTACAATGAGCAGTTCTTC
TRBV2	-	-	TRBJ1-1	CASSAEMNTEAFF	TGTGCCAGCAGTGCGGAAATGAACACTGAAGCTTTCTTT
TRBV6-5	TRBD1	-	TRBJ2-7	CASSYSTGGSYEQYF	TGTGCCAGCAGTTACTCGACAGGGGGCTCCTACGAGCAGTACTTC
TRBV2	TRBD1	few	TRBJ1-1	CASSTSDRGLAFF	TGTGCCAGCAGTACATCGGACAGGGGGCTGGCTTTCTTT
TRBV19	-	-	TRBJ1-1	CASSIAGRNTEAFF	TGTGCCAGTAGTATAGCGGGCAGGAACACTGAAGCTTTCTTT
TRBV7-2	-	few	TRBJ2-3	CASSPTPTDTQYF	TGTGCCAGCAGCCCCACACCCACAGATACGCAGTATTTT
TRBV5-1	-	few	TRBJ2-3	CASSLVPGPGTDTQYF	TGCGCCAGCAGCTTGGTCCCGGGGCCCGGCACAGATACGCAGTATTTT
TRBV4-1	TRBD1	-	TRBJ1-2	CASSESGTGAYGYTF	TGCGCCAGCAGTGAATCCGGGACAGGCGCCTATGGCTACACCTTC
TRBV11-2	-	few	TRBJ2-1	CASSLAGTYNEQFF	TGTGCCAGCAGCTTAGCGGGTACCTACAATGAGCAGTTCTTC
TRBV4-1	TRBD2	-	TRBJ2-1	CASSGRTSGGFIFF	TGTGCCAGCAGCGGACGGACTAGCGGGGGGTTTATATTCTTC
TRBV6-5	-	-	TRBJ1-5	CASQGQQGNQPQHF	TGTGCCAGCCAGGGGCAGCAGGGCAATCAGCCCCAGCATTTT
TRBV7-3	-	-	TRBJ1-1	CASSFGVGGTEAFF	TGTGCCAGCAGCTTTGGGGTTGGGGGAACTGAAGCTTTCTTT
TRBV7-2	TRBD1	-	TRBJ1-3	CASSLVTGRGTGNTIYF	TGTGCCAGCAGCTTAGTAACGGGCAGGGGGACTGGAAACACCATATATTTT
TRBV14	TRBD1	few	TRBJ1-3	CASSPWTGGGNTIYF	TGTGCCAGCAGCCCCTGGACAGGGGGCGGAAACACCATATATTTT
TRBV18	-	few	TRBJ2-3	CASSPRGSADTQYF	TGTGCCAGCTCACCAAGAGGGAGTGCAGATACGCAGTATTTT
TRBV10-1	-	-	TRBJ2-1	CASSRADVDGEQFF	TGCGCCAGCAGTCGGGCCGACGTCGATGGTGAGCAGTTCTTC
TRBV7-2	TRBD1	-	TRBJ2-2	CASSFTDRGGAGELFF	TGTGCCAGCAGCTTTACGGACAGGGGGGGAGCCGGGGAGCTGTTTTTT
TRBV27	-	many	TRBJ1-2	CASSLYPPTGQGYTF	TGTGCCAGCAGTTTATACCCCCCAACCGGACAGGGCTACACCTTC
TRBV5-6	-	-	TRBJ1-3	CASSFSSGNTIYF	TGTGCCAGCAGCTTTAGTTCTGGAAACACCATATATTTT
TRBV4-1	TRBD1	few	TRBJ1-4	CASSRSGTGYEKLFF	TGCGCCAGCAGCCGCTCCGGGACAGGGTATGAAAAACTGTTTTTT
TRBV9	-	once	TRBJ2-1	CASTLEGGGYNEQFF	TGTGCCAGCACCCTCGAGGGAGGGGGCTACAATGAGCAGTTCTTC
TRBV6-5	-	few	TRBJ1-5	CASSGQNNQPQHF	TGTGCCAGCAGTGGGCAGAACAATCAGCCCCAGCATTTT
TRBV7-2	-	few	TRBJ2-1	CASSLARGTGYFNEQFF	TGTGCCAGCAGCTTAGCGCGGGGTACGGGATATTTCAATGAGCAGTTCTTC
TRBV11-1	-	-	TRBJ1-1	CASSPGRNTEAFF	TGTGCCAGCAGCCCGGGACGGAACACTGAAGCTTTCTTT
TRBV5-1	TRBD2	-	TRBJ2-1	CASSSLGLAVNKGGNEQFF	TGCGCCAGCAGCTCCTTGGGACTAGCGGTTAACAAGGGGGGCAATGAGCAGTTCTTC
TRBV19	-	-	TRBJ1-5	CASSINRGGQPQHF	TGTGCCAGTAGTATTAATCGGGGTGGGCAGCCCCAGCATTTT
TRBV18	-	-	TRBJ1-5	CASSDSTVQPQHF	TGTGCCAGCTCAGACTCCACGGTACAGCCCCAGCATTTT
TRBV21-1	-	few	TRBJ1-5	CASSHSNRVPGVQPQHF	TGTGCCAGCAGCCACTCAAACAGGGTGCCGGGGGTTCAGCCCCAGCATTTT
TRBV7-9	-	many	TRBJ1-1	CASSLPRTDKKAFF	TGTGCCAGCAGCTTACCCCGGACGGACAAAAAAGCTTTCTTT
TRBV7-2	-	-	TRBJ2-7	CASSVPGRKVSYEQYF	TGTGCCAGCAGCGTACCGGGACGGAAAGTTTCCTACGAGCAGTACTTC
TRBV7-6	TRBD1	many	TRBJ1-2	CASSPDRDYGYTF	TGTGCCAGCAGCCCGGACAGGGACTATGGCTACACCTTC
TRBV7-2	-	-	TRBJ2-5	CASSVRGGETQYF	TGTGCCAGCAGCGTCAGGGGTGGCGAGACCCAGTACTTC
TRBV18	-	-	TRBJ1-1	CASSEQSHTEAFF	TGTGCCAGCTCCGAACAGAGTCACACTGAAGCTTTCTTT
TRBV7-2	TRBD1	-	TRBJ2-4	CASSLAGTGVVKNIQYF	TGTGCCAGCAGCTTAGCCGGGACAGGGGTGGTCAAAAACATTCAGTACTTC
TRBV10-2	-	many	TRBJ2-5	CASSDRRGARETQYF	TGCGCCAGCAGTGATCGCCGGGGGGCGCGGGAGACCCAGTACTTC
TRBV5-1	-	-	TRBJ1-3	CASAPEISGNTIYF	TGCGCCAGCGCCCCAGAGATATCTGGAAACACCATATATTTT
TRBV9	-	-	TRBJ1-6	CASSPEGRVESPLHF	TGTGCCAGCAGCCCTGAGGGCAGGGTGGAATCACCCCTCCACTTT